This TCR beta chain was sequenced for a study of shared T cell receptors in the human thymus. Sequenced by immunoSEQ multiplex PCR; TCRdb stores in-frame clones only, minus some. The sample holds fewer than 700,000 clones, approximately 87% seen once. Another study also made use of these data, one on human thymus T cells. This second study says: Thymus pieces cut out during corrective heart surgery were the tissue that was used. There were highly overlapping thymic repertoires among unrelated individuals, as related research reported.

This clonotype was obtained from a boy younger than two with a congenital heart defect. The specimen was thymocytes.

The CDR3: CASSQDTLGPTNEKLFF. CDR3 nucleotide sequence: TGCGCCAGCAGCCAAGATACCCTGGGCCCAACTAATGAAAAACTGTTTTTT. The rearrangement links TRBV4-3 to TRBJ1-4; D not resolved. CDR1 LGHNA and CDR2 YSLEER come from the germline V gene. Deletions cut 0 bases from V and 0 bases from J, with 11 bases between. CDR3 length: 17 residues.